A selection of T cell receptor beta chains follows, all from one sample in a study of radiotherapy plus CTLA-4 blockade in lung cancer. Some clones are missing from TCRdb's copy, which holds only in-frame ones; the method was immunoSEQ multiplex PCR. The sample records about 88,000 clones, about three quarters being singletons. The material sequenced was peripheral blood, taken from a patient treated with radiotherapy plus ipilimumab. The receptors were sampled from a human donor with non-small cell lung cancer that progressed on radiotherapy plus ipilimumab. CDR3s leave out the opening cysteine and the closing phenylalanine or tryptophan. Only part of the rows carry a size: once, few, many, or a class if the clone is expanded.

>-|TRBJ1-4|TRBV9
ASSVSSGSMGEKLF
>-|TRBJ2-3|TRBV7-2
ASSLFYRVKTDTQY
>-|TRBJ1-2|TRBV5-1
ASSLEGGYT
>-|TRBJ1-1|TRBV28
ASSTAYDGAF
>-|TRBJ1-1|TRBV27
ASSFRVGAPPTEAF
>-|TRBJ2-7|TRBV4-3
ASSQDRASLGHEQY
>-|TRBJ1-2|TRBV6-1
ASRAGLGRDYGYT
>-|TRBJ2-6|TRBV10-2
ASTLDRPGSGANVLT
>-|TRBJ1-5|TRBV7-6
ASSYSNQPQH
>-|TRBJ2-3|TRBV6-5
ATTSGGATDTQY
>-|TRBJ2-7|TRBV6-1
ASSVPGQGSHSPQFYEQY
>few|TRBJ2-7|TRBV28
ASRLRPASSYEQY
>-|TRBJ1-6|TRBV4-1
ASSQARADYNSPLH
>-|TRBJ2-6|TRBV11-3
ASSDTRQGAVGGANVLT
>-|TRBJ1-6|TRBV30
AWRGQGTYNSPLH
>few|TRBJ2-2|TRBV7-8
ASSPRLAGYTGELF
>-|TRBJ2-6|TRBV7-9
ASSPPFRDRASGANVLT
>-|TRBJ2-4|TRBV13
ASSLGGGDIQY
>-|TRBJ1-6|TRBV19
ASSIRANSPLH
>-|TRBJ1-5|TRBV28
ASTPGQNNQPQH
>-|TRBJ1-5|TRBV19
ASTPLGGTGGGQPQH
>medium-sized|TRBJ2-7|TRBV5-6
ASSFGGSEQY
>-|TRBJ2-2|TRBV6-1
ASVRQGNTGELF
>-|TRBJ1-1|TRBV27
ASSSLLGSGNTEAF
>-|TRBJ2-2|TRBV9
ASSFRTSGNTGELF
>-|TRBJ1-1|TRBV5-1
ASSLGGRTRNTEAF
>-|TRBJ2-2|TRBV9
ASSVESGWGSDTGELF
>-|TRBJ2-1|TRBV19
ASSTPVGGRAGNEQF
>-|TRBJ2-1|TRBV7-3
ASSSWSLGEQF
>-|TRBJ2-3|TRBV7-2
ASSGLAGSTDTQY
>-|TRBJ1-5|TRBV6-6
ASSPDSNQPQH
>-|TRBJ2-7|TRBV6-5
ASSLSAPEVYEQY
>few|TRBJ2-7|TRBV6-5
ASSYSGTSVYEQY
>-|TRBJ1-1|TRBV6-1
ASSDFGSSRNTEAF
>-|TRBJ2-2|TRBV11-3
ASSSSRGGNGELF
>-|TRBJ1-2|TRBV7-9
ASSLVQGSPYGYT
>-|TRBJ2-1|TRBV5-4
ASGLQGYEQF
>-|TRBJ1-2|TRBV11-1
ASSLKPTYGYT
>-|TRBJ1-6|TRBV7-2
ASSFTGQTYSPLH
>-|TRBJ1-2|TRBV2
ASSERGGAYGYT
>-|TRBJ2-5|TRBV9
ASSWGGDPRRKETQY
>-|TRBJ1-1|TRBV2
ASRRRLVGGGTEAF
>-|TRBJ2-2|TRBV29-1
SGYTLTGELF
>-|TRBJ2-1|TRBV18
ASSPLSSGRDSSYNEQF
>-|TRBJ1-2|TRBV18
ASSPPGQANYGYT
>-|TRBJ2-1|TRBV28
ASTTLTRGGRSYNEQF
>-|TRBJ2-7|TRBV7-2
ASSLFWDSSYEQY
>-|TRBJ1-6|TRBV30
AWSVLAGSNSPLH
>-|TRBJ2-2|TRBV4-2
ASSQNPDSNTGELF
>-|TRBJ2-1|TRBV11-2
ASSLGPGRVQF
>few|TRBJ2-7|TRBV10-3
AISDRYRGEQY
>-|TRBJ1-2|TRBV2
ASSDGTGFYGYT
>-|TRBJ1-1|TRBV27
ASSLRTGLIDWAF
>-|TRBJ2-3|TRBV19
ASSRKGTDTQY
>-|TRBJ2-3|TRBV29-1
SASSGGADTQY
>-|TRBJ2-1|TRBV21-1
ASARSLRAYNEQF
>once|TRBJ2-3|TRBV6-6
ASSLGLDSTDTQY